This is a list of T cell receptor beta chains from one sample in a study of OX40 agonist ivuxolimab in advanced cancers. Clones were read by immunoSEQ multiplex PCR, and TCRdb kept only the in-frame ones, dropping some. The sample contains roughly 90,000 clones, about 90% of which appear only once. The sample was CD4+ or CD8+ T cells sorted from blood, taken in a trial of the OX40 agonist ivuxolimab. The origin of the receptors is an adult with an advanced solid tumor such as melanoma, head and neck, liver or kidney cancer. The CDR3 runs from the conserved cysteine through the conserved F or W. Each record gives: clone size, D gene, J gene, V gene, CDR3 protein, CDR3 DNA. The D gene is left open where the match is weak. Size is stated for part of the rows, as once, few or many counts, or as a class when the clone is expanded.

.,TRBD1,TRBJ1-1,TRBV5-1,CASSLAGWTGKTFF,TGCGCCAGCAGCTTGGCAGGTTGGACAGGGAAAACTTTCTTT
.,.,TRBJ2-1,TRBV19,CASSIISSSYNEQFF,TGTGCCAGTAGTATTATCAGCAGCTCCTACAATGAGCAGTTCTTC
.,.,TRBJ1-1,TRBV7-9,CASSLGRVTDSNTEAFF,TGTGCCAGCAGCTTAGGGCGGGTGACAGATAGCAACACTGAAGCTTTCTTT
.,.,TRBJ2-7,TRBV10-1,CASSEQRTYEQYF,TGCGCCAGCAGTGAGCAGAGAACCTACGAGCAGTACTTC
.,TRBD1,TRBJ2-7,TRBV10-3,CAIRKDRALSYEQYF,TGTGCCATCAGGAAAGACAGGGCGCTCTCCTACGAGCAGTACTTC
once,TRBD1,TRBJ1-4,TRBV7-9,CASSSTGGINEKLFF,TGTGCCAGCAGTTCCACAGGGGGCATTAATGAAAAACTGTTTTTT
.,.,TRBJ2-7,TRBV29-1,CSGSAGDGPYEQYF,TGCAGCGGATCCGCCGGAGACGGCCCCTACGAGCAGTACTTC
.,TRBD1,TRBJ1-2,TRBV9,CASSPWAQGAITYGYTF,TGTGCCAGCAGCCCGTGGGCACAGGGGGCTATCACCTATGGCTACACCTTC
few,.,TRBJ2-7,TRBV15,CATSSLRDGSYEQYF,TGTGCCACCAGCAGTCTCCGGGACGGCTCCTACGAGCAGTACTTC
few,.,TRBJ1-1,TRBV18,CASSPPNTEAFF,TGTGCCAGCTCACCACCTAACACTGAAGCTTTCTTT
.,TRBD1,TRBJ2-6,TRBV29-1,CSVEEQGGYSGANVLTF,TGCAGCGTTGAAGAACAGGGGGGATACTCTGGGGCCAACGTCCTGACTTTC
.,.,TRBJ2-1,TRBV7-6,CASSLRDSYNEQFF,TGTGCCAGCAGCTTACGGGACTCCTACAATGAGCAGTTCTTC
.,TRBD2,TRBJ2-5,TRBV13,CASSYGLAGGETQYF,TGTGCCAGCAGCTATGGACTAGCGGGAGGAGAGACCCAGTACTTC
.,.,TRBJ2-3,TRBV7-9,CASSLGNPTAEDTTDTQYF,TGTGCCAGCAGCTTAGGGAACCCTACGGCGGAGGATACCACAGATACGCAGTATTTT
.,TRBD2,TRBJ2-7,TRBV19,CASTTSGRSYEQYF,TGTGCCAGTACGACTAGCGGGAGATCCTACGAGCAGTACTTC
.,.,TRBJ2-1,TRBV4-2,CASSQGAGNEQFF,TGTGCCAGCAGCCAAGGGGCAGGCAATGAGCAGTTCTTC
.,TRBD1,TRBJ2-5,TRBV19,CASSIDRGRETQYF,TGTGCCAGTAGTATAGACAGGGGGCGGGAGACCCAGTACTTC
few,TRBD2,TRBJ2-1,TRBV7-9,CASSTIAGGASYNEQFF,TGTGCCAGCAGCACGATAGCGGGAGGAGCCTCCTACAATGAGCAGTTCTTC
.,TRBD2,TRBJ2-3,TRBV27,CASSFSGSFTDTQYF,TGTGCCAGCAGTTTCAGCGGGAGTTTCACAGATACGCAGTATTTT
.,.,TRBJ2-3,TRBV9,CASSAQSTDTQYF,TGTGCCAGCAGCGCGCAGAGCACAGATACGCAGTATTTT
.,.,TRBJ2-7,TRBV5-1,CASSLRGGSYEQYF,TGCGCCAGCAGCTTGAGGGGTGGTTCCTACGAGCAGTACTTC
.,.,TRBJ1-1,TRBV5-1,CASSLDGPRNTEAFF,TGCGCCAGCAGCTTGGACGGACCGAGGAACACTGAAGCTTTCTTT
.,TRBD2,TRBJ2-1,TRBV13,CASSLGLTVGLAGGALNEQFF,TGTGCCAGCAGCTTAGGCCTAACAGTGGGACTAGCGGGAGGGGCCCTCAATGAGCAGTTCTTC
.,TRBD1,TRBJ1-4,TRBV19,CASGDRANEKLFF,TGTGCCAGCGGGGACAGGGCTAATGAAAAACTGTTTTTT
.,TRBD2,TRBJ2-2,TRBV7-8,CASSRVTSGITGELFF,TGTGCCAGCAGCCGGGTGACTAGCGGGATAACCGGGGAGCTGTTTTTT
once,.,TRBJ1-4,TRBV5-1,CASSLRGVNEKLFF,TGCGCCAGCAGCTTGAGGGGTGTTAATGAAAAACTGTTTTTT
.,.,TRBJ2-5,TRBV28,CASSLTGQQETQYF,TGTGCCAGCAGTTTAACAGGACAACAAGAGACCCAGTACTTC
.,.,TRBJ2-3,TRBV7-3,CASSFQAGPTDTQYF,TGTGCCAGCAGCTTTCAGGCGGGACCCACAGATACGCAGTATTTT